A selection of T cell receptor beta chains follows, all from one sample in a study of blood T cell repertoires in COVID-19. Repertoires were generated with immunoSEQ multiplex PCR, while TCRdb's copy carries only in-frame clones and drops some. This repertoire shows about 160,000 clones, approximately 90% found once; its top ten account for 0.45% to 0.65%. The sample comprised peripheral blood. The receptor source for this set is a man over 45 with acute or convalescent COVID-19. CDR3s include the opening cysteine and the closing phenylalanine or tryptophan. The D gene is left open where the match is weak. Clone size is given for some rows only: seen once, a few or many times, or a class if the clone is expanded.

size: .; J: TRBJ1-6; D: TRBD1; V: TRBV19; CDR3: CASSIHRGQTPLHF; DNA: TGTGCCAGTAGTATACACAGGGGACAAACACCCCTCCACTTT
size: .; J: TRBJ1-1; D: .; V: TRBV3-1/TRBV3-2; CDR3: CASSPDRREAFF; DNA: TGTGCCAGCAGCCCAGACCGGAGGGAAGCTTTCTTT
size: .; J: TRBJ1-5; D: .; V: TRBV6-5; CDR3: CASSYSAEPNQPQHF; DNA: TGTGCCAGCAGTTACTCGGCGGAGCCCAATCAGCCCCAGCATTTT
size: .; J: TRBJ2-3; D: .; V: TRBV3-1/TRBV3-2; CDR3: CASSQFADTQYF; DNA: TGTGCCAGCAGCCAATTTGCGGATACGCAGTATTTT
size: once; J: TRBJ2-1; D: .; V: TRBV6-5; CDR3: CASSPGTYNEQFF; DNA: TGTGCCAGCAGCCCCGGGACATACAATGAGCAGTTCTTC
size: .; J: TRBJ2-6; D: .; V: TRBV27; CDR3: CASSLGASGANVLTF; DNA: TGTGCCAGCAGTTTGGGGGCCTCTGGGGCCAACGTCCTGACTTTC
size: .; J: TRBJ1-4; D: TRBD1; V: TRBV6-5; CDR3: CASSYGGTGEKLFF; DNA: TGTGCCAGCAGTTACGGGGGGACAGGGGAAAAACTGTTTTTT
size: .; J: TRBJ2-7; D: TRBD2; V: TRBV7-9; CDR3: CASSLLGEREVDEQYF; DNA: TGTGCCAGCAGCTTACTTGGGGAGCGGGAGGTTGACGAGCAGTACTTC
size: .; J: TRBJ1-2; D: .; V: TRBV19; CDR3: CASSLRQQGYTF; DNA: TGTGCCAGTAGCCTACGGCAACAGGGCTACACCTTC
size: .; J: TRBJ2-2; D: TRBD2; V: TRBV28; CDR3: CASTRLAENTGELFF; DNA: TGTGCCAGCACTAGACTAGCGGAAAACACCGGGGAGCTGTTTTTT
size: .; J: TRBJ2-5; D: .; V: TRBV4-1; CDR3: CASSQDPTYLEETQYF; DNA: TGCGCCAGCAGCCAAGACCCGACTTACCTGGAGGAGACCCAGTACTTC
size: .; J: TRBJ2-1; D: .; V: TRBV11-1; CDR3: CASGLFDEQFF; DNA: TGTGCCAGCGGACTATTCGATGAGCAGTTCTTC
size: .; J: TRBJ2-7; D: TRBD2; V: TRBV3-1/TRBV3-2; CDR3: CASSQVGLVHEQYF; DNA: TGTGCCAGCAGCCAAGTGGGACTAGTGCACGAGCAGTACTTC
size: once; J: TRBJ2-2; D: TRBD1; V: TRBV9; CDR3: CASSVKGTGGIDTGELFF; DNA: TGTGCCAGCAGCGTAAAAGGGACAGGGGGCATAGACACCGGGGAGCTGTTTTTT
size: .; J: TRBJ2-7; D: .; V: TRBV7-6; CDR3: CASSADRDFSYEQYF; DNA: TGTGCCAGCAGCGCGGATCGGGACTTCTCCTACGAGCAGTACTTC
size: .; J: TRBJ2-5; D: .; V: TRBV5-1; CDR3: CASKEIVAQETQYF; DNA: TGCGCCAGCAAAGAAATAGTTGCCCAAGAGACCCAGTACTTC
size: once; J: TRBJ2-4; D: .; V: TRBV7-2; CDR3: CASSLLKNIQYF; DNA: TGTGCCAGCAGCTTACTCAAAAACATTCAGTACTTC
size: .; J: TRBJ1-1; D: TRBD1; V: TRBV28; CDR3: CASSGYRGHTEAFF; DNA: TGTGCCAGCAGTGGATACAGGGGGCACACTGAAGCTTTCTTT
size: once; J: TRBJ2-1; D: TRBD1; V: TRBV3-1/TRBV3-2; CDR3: CASSPPSRRDRAYNEQFF; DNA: TGTGCCAGCAGCCCCCCGTCGCGTCGGGACAGGGCGTACAATGAGCAGTTCTTC
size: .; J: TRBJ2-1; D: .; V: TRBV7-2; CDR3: CASSLLAPASEQFF; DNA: TGTGCCAGCAGCCTACTAGCCCCCGCTTCCGAGCAGTTCTTC
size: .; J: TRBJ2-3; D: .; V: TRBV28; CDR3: CASSLSFDYTDTQYF; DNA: TGTGCCAGCAGTTTATCGTTCGACTACACAGATACGCAGTATTTT
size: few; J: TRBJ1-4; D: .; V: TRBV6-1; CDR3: CASSEAGTTGKLFF; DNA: TGTGCCAGCAGTGAAGCAGGGACTACCGGGAAACTGTTTTTT
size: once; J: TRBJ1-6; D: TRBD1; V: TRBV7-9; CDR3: CASSLGERQGPPLHF; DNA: TGTGCCAGCAGCTTAGGGGAACGACAGGGTCCACCCCTCCACTTT
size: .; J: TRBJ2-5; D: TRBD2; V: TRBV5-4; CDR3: CASSLKAGGRETQYF; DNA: TGTGCCAGCAGCTTGAAGGCGGGGGGCCGAGAGACCCAGTACTTC
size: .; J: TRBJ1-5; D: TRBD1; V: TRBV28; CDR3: CASSFPGTGSQPQHF; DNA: TGTGCCAGCAGTTTCCCCGGGACAGGGAGTCAGCCCCAGCATTTT